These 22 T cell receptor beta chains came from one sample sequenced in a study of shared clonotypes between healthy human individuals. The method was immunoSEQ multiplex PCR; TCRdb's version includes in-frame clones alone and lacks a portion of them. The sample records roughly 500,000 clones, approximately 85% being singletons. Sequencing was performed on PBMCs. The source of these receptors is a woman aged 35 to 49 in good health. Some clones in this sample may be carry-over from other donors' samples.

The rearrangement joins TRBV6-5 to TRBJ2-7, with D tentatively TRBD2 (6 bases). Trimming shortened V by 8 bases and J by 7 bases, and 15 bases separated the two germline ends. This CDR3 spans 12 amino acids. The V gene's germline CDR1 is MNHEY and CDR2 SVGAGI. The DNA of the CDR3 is TGTGCCAGCGGTGGAGGGAGCGGTGAGCAGTACTTC. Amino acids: CASGGGSGEQYF.

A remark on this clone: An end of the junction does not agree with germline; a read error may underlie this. The CDR3 here is CASSRYSNTGELFF. The CDR3 coding sequence is TGTGCTAGCAGCAGGTACTCGAACACCGGGGAGCTGTTTTTT. V and J are TRBV7-7 and TRBJ2-2, with D unresolved. Germline V gene sequence: CDR1 SSHAT, CDR2 FNYEAQ (reference sequence). CDR3 length: 14 amino acids.

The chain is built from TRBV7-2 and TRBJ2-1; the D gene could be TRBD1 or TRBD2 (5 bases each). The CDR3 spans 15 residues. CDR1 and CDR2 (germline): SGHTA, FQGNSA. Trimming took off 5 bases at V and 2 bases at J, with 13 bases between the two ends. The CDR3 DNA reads TGTGCCAGCAGCCCTCGGGACGGAACCTACAATGAGCAGTTCTTC. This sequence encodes CASSPRDGTYNEQFF.

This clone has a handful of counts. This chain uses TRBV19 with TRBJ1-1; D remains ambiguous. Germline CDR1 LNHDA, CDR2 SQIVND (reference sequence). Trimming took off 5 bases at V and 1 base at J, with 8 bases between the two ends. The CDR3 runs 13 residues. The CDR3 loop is CASSPPRNTEAFF. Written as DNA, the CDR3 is TGTGCCAGTAGTCCCCCCAGGAACACTGAAGCTTTCTTT.

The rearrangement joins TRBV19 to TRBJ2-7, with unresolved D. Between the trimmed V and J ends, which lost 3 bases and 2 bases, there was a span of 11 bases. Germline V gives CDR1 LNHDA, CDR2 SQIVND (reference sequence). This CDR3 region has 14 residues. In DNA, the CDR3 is TGTGCCAGTAGTATTGGAAATGGGCCCTACGAGCAGTACTTC. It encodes CASSIGNGPYEQYF.

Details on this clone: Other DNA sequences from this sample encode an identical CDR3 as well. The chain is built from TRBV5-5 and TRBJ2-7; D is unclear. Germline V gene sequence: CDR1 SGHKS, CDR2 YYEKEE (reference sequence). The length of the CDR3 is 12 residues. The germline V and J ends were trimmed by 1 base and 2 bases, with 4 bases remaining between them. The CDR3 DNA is TGTGCCAGCAGCTTGACGACCTACGAGCAGTACTTC. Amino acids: CASSLTTYEQYF.

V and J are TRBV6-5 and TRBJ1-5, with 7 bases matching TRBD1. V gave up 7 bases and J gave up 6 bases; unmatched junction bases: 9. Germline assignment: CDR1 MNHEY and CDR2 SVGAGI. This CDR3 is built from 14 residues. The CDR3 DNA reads TGTGCCAGCAAACAACAGGGGTATGGTCAGCCCCAGCATTTT. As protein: CASKQQGYGQPQHF.

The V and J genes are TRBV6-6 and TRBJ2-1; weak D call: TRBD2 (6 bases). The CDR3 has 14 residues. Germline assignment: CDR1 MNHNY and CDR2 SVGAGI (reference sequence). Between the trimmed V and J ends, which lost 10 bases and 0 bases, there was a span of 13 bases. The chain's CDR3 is CATSGSISYNEQFF. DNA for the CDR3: TGTGCCACCAGCGGGTCGATCTCCTACAATGAGCAGTTCTTC.

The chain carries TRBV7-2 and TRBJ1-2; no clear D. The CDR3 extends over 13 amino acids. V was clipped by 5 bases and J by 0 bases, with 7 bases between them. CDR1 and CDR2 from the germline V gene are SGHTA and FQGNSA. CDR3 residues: CASSLDTNYGYTF. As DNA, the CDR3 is TGTGCCAGCAGCCTCGACACTAACTATGGCTACACCTTC.

The CDR3 protein is CASSEKGAAGPTDTQYF. In DNA, the CDR3 is TGTGCCAGCAGTGAGAAGGGGGCCGCCGGACCCACAGATACGCAGTATTTT. The genes are TRBV6-4 and TRBJ2-3; 7 positions match TRBD1. The junction had 11 bases not matched to a gene; V was cut back by 3 bases and J by 2 bases. The CDR3 runs 17 residues. CDR1 MRHNA and CDR2 SNTAGT come from the germline V gene.

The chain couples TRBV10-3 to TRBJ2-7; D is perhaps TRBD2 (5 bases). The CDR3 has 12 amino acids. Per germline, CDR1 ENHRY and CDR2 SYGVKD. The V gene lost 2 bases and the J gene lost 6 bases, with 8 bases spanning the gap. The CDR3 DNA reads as TGTGCCATCAGTGAGGGAGGACTCGAGCAGTACTTC. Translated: CAISEGGLEQYF.

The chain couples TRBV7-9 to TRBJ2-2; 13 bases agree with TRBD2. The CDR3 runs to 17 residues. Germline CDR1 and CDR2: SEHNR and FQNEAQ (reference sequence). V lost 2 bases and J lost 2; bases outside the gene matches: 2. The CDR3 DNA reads TGTGCCAGCAGCTTACCGGGACTAGCGGGAAACACCGGGGAGCTGTTTTTT. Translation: CASSLPGLAGNTGELFF. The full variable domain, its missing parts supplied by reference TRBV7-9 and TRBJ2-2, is DTGVSQNPRHKITKRGQNVTFRCDPISEHNRLYWYRQTLGQGPEFLTYFQNEAQLEKSRLLSDRFSAERPKGSFSTLEIQRTEQGDSAMYLCASSLPGLAGNTGELFFGEGSRLTVL.

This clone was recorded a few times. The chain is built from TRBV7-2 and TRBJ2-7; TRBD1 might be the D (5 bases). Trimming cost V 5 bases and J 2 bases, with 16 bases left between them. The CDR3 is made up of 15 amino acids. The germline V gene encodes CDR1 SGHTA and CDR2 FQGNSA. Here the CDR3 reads CASSPAGKSTYEQYF. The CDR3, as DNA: TGTGCCAGCAGCCCCGCAGGGAAGAGTACCTACGAGCAGTACTTC.

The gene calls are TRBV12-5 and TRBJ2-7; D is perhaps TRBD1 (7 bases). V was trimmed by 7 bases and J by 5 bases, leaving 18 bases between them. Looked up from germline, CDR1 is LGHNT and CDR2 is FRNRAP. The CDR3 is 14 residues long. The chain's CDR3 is CASADDREVHEQYF. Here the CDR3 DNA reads TGTGCTAGTGCCGACGACAGGGAGGTCCACGAGCAGTACTTC.

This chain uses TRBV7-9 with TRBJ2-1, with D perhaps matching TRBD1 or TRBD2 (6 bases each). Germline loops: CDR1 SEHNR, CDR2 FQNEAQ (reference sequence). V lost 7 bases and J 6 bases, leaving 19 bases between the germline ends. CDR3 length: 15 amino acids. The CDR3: CASTGGRANFNEQFF. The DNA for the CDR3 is TGTGCCAGCACCGGGGGCCGGGCGAACTTCAATGAGCAGTTCTTC.

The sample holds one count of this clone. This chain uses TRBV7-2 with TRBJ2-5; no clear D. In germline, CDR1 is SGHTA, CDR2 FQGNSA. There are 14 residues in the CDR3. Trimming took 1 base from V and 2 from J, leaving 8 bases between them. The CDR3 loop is CASSLELPQETQYF. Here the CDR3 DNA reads TGTGCCAGCAGCTTAGAACTTCCACAAGAGACCCAGTACTTC.

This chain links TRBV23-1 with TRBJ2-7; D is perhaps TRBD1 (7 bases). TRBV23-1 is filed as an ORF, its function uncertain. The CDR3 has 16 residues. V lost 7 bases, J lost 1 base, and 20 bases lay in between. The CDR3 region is CASTPGQGGRSYEQYF. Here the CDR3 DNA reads TGCGCCAGCACCCCGGGTCAGGGGGGTCGGTCCTACGAGCAGTACTTC.

The CDR3 region has the DNA TGTGCCAGCAGCGCTGCGGGACTAGCGGGAGGGCTAAGCACAGATACGCAGTATTTT. As protein: CASSAAGLAGGLSTDTQYF. The chain links TRBV7-9 to TRBJ2-3; TRBD2 matches at 16 bases. V trimming: 5 bases; J trimming: 0 bases; junction bases outside the gene matches: 8. The CDR3 totals 19 residues. Germline V lookup: CDR1 SEHNR, CDR2 FQNEAQ (reference sequence).

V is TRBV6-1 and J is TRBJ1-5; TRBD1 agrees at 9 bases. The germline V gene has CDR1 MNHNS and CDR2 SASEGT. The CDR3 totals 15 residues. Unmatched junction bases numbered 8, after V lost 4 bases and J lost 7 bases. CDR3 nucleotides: TGTGCCAGCAGTGGACAGGGGGACGCAACGCAGCCCCAGCATTTT. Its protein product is CASSGQGDATQPQHF.

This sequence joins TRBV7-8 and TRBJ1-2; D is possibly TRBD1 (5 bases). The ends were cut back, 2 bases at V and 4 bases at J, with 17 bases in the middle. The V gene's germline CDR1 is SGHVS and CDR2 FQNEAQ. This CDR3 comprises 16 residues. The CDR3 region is CASSLSRVRAVYGYTF. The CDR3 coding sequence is TGTGCCAGCAGCTTATCCAGGGTTAGGGCTGTCTATGGCTACACCTTC.

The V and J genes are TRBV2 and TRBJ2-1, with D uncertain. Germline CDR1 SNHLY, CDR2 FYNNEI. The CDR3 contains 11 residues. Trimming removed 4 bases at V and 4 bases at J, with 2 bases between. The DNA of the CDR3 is TGTGCCAGCAGTGGATACAATGAGCAGTTCTTC. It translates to CASSGYNEQFF.

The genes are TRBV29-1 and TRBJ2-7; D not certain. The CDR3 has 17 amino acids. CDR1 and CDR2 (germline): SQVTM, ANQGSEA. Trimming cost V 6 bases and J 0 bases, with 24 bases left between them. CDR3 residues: CSVRRVDTQRSSYEQYF. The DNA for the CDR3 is TGCAGCGTCCGAAGGGTAGACACGCAGAGGAGCTCCTACGAGCAGTACTTC.